This T cell receptor (beta chain) comes out of a study of T cell changes during pregnancy in multiple sclerosis. Sequencing was performed with immunoSEQ multiplex PCR; in TCRdb, only in-frame clones are kept and a portion is missing. Here the sample spans under 95,000 clones, around 91% being singletons. This clone occurred once. This receptor was taken from a female donor in good health, enrolled as a control in a pregnancy study. The sequences come from peripheral blood, collected after pregnancy.

The CDR3 nucleotides are TGTGCCAGTAGTCCCCAAGCGGGGCCCACAGATACGCAGTATTTT. It codes for CASSPQAGPTDTQYF. The V and J genes are TRBV19 and TRBJ2-3; TRBD2 matches 7 bases. Germline lookup yields CDR1 LNHDA and CDR2 SQIVND (reference sequence). The length of the CDR3 is 15 residues. Trimming at V came to 5 bases and at J to 2 bases, leaving 7 bases not matched to a gene. The full variable domain, rest sourced from reference TRBV19 and TRBJ2-3, is DGGITQSPKYLFRKEGQNVTLSCEQNLNHDAMYWYRQDPGQGLRLIYYSQIVNDFQKGDIAEGYSVSREKKESFPLTVTSAQKNPTAFYLCASSPQAGPTDTQYFGPGTRLTVL.